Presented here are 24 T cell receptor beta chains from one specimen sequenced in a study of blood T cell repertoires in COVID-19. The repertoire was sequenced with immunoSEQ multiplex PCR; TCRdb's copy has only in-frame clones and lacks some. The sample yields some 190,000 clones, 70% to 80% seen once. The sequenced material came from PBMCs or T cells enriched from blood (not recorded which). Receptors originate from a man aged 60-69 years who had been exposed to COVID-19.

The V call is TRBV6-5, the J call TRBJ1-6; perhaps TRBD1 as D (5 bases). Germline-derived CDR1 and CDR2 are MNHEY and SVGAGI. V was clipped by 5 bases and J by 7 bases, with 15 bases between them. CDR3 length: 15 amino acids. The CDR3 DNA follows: TGTGCCAGCAGTCCCCAAGACAGTTTGAATTCACCCCTCCACTTT. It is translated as CASSPQDSLNSPLHF.

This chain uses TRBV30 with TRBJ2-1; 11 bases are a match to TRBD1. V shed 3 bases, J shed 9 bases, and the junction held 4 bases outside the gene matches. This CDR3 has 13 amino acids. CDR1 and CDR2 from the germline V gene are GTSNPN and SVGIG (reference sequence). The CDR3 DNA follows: TGTGCCTGGAGCCCGGGACAGGGGGGTGAGCAGTTCTTC. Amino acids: CAWSPGQGGEQFF.

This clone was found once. The CDR3 DNA reads TGCGCCAGCAGCCCAACGGGACAGGGACCTACAACTAATGAAAAACTGTTTTTT. Encoded protein: CASSPTGQGPTTNEKLFF. The gene calls are TRBV5-1 and TRBJ1-4, with 9 bases identical to TRBD1. In germline, CDR1 is SGHRS, CDR2 YFSETQ. V shed 4 bases and J 0 bases; nucleotides not matched to a gene: 10. This CDR3 has 18 residues.

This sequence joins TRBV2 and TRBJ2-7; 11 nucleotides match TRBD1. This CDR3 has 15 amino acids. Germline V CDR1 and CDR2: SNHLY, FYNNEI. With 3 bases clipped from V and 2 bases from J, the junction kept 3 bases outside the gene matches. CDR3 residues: CASSDLGQGAYEQYF. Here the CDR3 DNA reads TGTGCCAGCAGTGATTTGGGACAGGGGGCCTACGAGCAGTACTTC.

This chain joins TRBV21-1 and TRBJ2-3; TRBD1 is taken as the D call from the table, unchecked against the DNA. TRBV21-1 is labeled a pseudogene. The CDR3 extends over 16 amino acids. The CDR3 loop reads CASSPEPKGHTDTQYF. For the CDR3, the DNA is TGTGCCAGCAGCCCGGAGCCAAAAGGACACACAGATACGCAGTATTTT.

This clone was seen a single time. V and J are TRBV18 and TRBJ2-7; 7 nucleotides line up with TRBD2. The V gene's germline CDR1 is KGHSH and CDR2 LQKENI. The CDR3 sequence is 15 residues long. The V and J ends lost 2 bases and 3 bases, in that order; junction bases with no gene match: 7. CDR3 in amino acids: CASSPRLAANYEQYF. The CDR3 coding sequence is TGTGCCAGCTCACCAAGGCTAGCGGCAAACTACGAGCAGTACTTC.

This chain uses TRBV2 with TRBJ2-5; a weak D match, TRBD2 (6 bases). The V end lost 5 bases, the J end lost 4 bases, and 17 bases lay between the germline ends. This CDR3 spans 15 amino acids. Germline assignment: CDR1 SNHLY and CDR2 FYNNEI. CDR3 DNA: TGTGCCAGCAGTACCGGAGCGGGCGCGGGAGAGACCCAGTACTTC. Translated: CASSTGAGAGETQYF.

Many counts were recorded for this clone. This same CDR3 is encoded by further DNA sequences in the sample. The CDR3 nucleotides are TGTGCCAGCAGCCGAGGGGGATCCTACAATGAGCAGTTCTTC. It translates to CASSRGGSYNEQFF. J is TRBJ2-1 and V is TRBV14; TRBD1 is a possible D gene (6 bases). CDR3 length: 14 residues. CDR1 is SGHDN, CDR2 FVKESK, per germline. V was clipped by 4 bases and J by 1 base, with 8 bases between them.

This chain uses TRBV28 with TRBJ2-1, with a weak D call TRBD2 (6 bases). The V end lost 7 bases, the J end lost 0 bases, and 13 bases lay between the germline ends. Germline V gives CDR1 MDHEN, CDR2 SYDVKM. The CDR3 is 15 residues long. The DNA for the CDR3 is TGTGCCAGCACCACCGGGGGTCGCTCCTACAATGAGCAGTTCTTC. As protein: CASTTGGRSYNEQFF.

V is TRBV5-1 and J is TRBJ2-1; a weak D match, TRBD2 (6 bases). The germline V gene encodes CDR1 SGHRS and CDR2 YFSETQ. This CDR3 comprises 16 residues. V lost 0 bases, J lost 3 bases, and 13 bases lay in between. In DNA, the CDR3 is TGCGCCAGCAGCTTGGCCGGCGGGACCATCTACAATGAGCAGTTCTTC. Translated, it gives CASSLAGGTIYNEQFF.

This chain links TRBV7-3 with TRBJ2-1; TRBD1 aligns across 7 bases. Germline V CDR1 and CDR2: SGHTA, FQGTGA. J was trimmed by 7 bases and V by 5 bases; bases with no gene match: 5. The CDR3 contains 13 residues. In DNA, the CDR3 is TGTGCCAGCAGCCGACAGGGTCTGAATGAGCAGTTCTTC. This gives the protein CASSRQGLNEQFF.

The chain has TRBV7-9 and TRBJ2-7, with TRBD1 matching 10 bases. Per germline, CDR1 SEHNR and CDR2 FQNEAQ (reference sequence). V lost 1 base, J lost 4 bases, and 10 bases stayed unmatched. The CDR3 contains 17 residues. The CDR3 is CASSLDLWGQGLYEQYF. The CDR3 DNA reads TGTGCCAGCAGCTTAGACCTTTGGGGACAGGGGTTATACGAGCAGTACTTC.

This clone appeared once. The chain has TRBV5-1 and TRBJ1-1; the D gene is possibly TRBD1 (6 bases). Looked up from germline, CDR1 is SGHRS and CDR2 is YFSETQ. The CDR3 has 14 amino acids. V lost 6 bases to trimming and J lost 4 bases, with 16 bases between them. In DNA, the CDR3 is TGCGCCAGCACTACCCGGGGGGCTGGCACTGAAGCTTTCTTT. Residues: CASTTRGAGTEAFF.

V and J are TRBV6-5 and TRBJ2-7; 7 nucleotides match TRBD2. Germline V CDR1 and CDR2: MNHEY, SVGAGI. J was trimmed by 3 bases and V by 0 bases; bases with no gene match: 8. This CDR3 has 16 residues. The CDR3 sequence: CASSYSVTGGNYEQYF. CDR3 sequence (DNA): TGTGCCAGCAGTTACTCGGTAACGGGAGGTAACTACGAGCAGTACTTC.

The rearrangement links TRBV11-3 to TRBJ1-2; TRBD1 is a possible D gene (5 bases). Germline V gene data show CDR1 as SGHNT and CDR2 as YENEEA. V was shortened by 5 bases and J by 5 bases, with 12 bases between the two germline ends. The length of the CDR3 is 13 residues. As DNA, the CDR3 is TGTGCCAGCAGCGCCGGGGAGGGGTATGGCTACACCTTC. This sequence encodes CASSAGEGYGYTF.

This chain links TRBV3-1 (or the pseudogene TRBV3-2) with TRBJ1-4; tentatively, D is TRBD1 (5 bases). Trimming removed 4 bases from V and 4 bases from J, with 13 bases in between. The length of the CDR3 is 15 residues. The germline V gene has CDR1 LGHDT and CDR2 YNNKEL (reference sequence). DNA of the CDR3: TGTGCCAGCAGCCCCCGGCGGGGGGATAATGAAAAACTGTTTTTT. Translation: CASSPRRGDNEKLFF.

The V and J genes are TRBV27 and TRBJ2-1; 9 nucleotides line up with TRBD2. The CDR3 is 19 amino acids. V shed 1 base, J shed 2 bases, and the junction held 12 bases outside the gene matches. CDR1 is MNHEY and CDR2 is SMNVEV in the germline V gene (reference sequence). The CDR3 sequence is CASSLLPPAVAGAYNEQFF. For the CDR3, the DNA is TGTGCCAGCAGTTTATTACCCCCGGCGGTAGCGGGAGCCTACAATGAGCAGTTCTTC.

CDR3 in DNA: TGTGCCAGCAGGGGACAGATTTATAGCAATCAGCCCCAGCATTTT. Its translation: CASRGQIYSNQPQHF. The chain couples TRBV2 to TRBJ1-5; 7 nucleotides agree with TRBD1. The V gene's germline CDR1 is SNHLY and CDR2 FYNNEI. Trimming took 6 bases from V and 0 from J; bases not matched to a gene: 5. The CDR3 totals 15 residues.

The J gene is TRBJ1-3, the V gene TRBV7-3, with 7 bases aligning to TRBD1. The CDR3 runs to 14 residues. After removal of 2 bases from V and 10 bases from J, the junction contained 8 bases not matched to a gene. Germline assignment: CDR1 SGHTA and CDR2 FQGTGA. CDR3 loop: CASSLSNQGGTIYF. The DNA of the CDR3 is TGTGCCAGCAGCTTATCGAACCAGGGGGGTACCATATATTTT.

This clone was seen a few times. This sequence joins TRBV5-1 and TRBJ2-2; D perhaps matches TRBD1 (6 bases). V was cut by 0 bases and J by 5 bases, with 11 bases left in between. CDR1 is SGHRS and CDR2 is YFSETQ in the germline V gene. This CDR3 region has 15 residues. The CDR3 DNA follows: TGCGCCAGCAGCTTGGGATCAGGGACAACCGGGGAGCTGTTTTTT. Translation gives CASSLGSGTTGELFF.

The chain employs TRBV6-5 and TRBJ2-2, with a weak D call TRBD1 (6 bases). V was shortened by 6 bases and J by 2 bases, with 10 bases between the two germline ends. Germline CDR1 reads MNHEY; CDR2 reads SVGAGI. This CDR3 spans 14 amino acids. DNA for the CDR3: TGTGCCAGCAGGACAGGAACTAACACCGGGGAGCTGTTTTTT. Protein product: CASRTGTNTGELFF.

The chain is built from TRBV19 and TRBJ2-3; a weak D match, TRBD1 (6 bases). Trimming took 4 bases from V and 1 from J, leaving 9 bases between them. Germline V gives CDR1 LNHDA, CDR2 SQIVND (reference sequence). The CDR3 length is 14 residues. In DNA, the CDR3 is TGTGCCAGTAGTACAGGGGCCGGCACAGATACGCAGTATTTT. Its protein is CASSTGAGTDTQYF.

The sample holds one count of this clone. CDR3 nucleotides: TGTGCCAGCTCACCACAACAGGCGACTAATGAAAAACTGTTTTTT. This codes for CASSPQQATNEKLFF. This chain uses TRBV18 with TRBJ1-4; perhaps TRBD1 as D (5 bases). Between the trimmed V and J ends, which lost 1 base and 2 bases, there was a span of 8 bases. Germline CDR1 is KGHSH and CDR2 is LQKENI. The CDR3 has 15 residues.

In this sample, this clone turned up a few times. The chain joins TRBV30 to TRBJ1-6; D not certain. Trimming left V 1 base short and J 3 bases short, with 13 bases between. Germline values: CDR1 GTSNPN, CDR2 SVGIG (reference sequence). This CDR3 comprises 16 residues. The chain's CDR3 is CAWSGKGSFYNSPLHF. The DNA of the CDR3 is TGTGCCTGGAGTGGGAAAGGGAGTTTCTATAATTCACCCCTCCACTTT. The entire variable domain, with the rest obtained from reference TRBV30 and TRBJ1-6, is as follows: SQTIHQWPATLVQPVGSPLSLECTVEGTSNPNLYWYRQAAGRGLQLLFYSVGIGQISSEVPQNLSASRPQDRQFILSSKKLLLSDSGFYLCAWSGKGSFYNSPLHFGNGTRLTVT.